This is a list of T cell receptor beta chains from one sample in a study of blood T cell repertoires in COVID-19. Some clones are missing from TCRdb's copy, which holds only in-frame ones; the method was immunoSEQ multiplex PCR. The sample consists of hundreds of thousands of clones, 82% of them appearing once. Sequenced sample: peripheral blood. The receptors shown here come from a woman in her sixties with active or convalescent COVID-19. Each CDR3 is given with its conserved first and last residue. D genes are given only for firm matches. Clone sizes are given selectively: once, few, many, or a class where the clone is expanded.

J gene: TRBJ2-6; D gene: -; clone size: -; V gene: TRBV18; CDR3 protein: CASSPRQGPSGANVLTF; CDR3 DNA: TGTGCCAGCTCACCAAGGCAGGGGCCCTCTGGGGCCAACGTCCTGACTTTC
J gene: TRBJ2-7; D gene: TRBD2; clone size: -; V gene: TRBV5-1; CDR3 protein: CASSPLAGDATYEQYF; CDR3 DNA: TGCGCCAGCAGCCCACTAGCGGGGGATGCTACCTACGAGCAGTACTTC
J gene: TRBJ1-1; D gene: TRBD1; clone size: few; V gene: TRBV5-1; CDR3 protein: CASSLSHTQGGSEAFF; CDR3 DNA: TGCGCCAGCAGCTTGTCCCACACACAGGGGGGCTCTGAAGCTTTCTTT
J gene: TRBJ1-5; D gene: TRBD1; clone size: -; V gene: TRBV2; CDR3 protein: CASSAYLTGGRRNQPQHF; CDR3 DNA: TGTGCCAGCAGTGCCTACTTGACAGGGGGCAGGCGCAATCAGCCCCAGCATTTT
J gene: TRBJ2-7; D gene: TRBD2; clone size: few; V gene: TRBV2; CDR3 protein: CASSGGLAVLTYEQYF; CDR3 DNA: TGTGCCAGCAGTGGTGGACTAGCGGTTTTAACCTACGAGCAGTACTTC
J gene: TRBJ1-2; D gene: TRBD1; clone size: -; V gene: TRBV7-9; CDR3 protein: CASSSTGEDGYTF; CDR3 DNA: TGTGCCAGCAGCTCGACAGGGGAGGATGGCTACACCTTC
J gene: TRBJ2-3; D gene: -; clone size: -; V gene: TRBV5-1; CDR3 protein: CASSRLASTEPSTDTQYF; CDR3 DNA: TGCGCCAGCAGCCGATTGGCCTCGACAGAACCGAGCACAGATACGCAGTATTTT
J gene: TRBJ2-2; D gene: -; clone size: -; V gene: TRBV14; CDR3 protein: CASSHLLLKNTGELFF; CDR3 DNA: TGTGCCAGCAGCCATCTACTACTGAAGAACACCGGGGAGCTGTTTTTT
J gene: TRBJ2-2; D gene: TRBD1; clone size: -; V gene: TRBV19; CDR3 protein: CASSKGGSGTGELFF; CDR3 DNA: TGTGCCAGTAGTAAAGGGGGCTCGGGCACCGGGGAGCTGTTTTTT
J gene: TRBJ2-5; D gene: -; clone size: -; V gene: TRBV19; CDR3 protein: CASSAGRFQETQYF; CDR3 DNA: TGTGCCAGTAGTGCGGGAAGGTTCCAAGAGACCCAGTACTTC
J gene: TRBJ1-2; D gene: -; clone size: -; V gene: TRBV19; CDR3 protein: CASGRGDGYTF; CDR3 DNA: TGTGCCAGTGGACGCGGGGATGGCTACACCTTC
J gene: TRBJ2-5; D gene: TRBD2; clone size: -; V gene: TRBV6-6; CDR3 protein: CASSLQIRAGSQETQYF; CDR3 DNA: TGTGCCAGCAGTCTTCAAATCCGAGCGGGGAGCCAAGAGACCCAGTACTTC
J gene: TRBJ1-2; D gene: -; clone size: -; V gene: TRBV19; CDR3 protein: CASSDVQAVYGYTF; CDR3 DNA: TGTGCCAGTAGCGACGTACAGGCAGTCTATGGCTACACCTTC
J gene: TRBJ1-6; D gene: -; clone size: once; V gene: TRBV12-3/TRBV12-4; CDR3 protein: CASSFGQPSPLHF; CDR3 DNA: TGTGCCAGCAGTTTCGGACAGCCTTCACCCCTCCACTTT
J gene: TRBJ2-3; D gene: TRBD1; clone size: -; V gene: TRBV2; CDR3 protein: CASRPGTGRGTDTQYF; CDR3 DNA: TGTGCCAGCAGGCCAGGGACAGGGCGAGGGACAGATACGCAGTATTTT
J gene: TRBJ1-1; D gene: -; clone size: once; V gene: TRBV29-1; CDR3 protein: CSVWPGVNTEAFF; CDR3 DNA: TGCAGCGTTTGGCCAGGGGTGAACACTGAAGCTTTCTTT
J gene: TRBJ1-2; D gene: -; clone size: -; V gene: TRBV29-1; CDR3 protein: CSVEDRGGGPYGYTF; CDR3 DNA: TGCAGCGTTGAAGATCGGGGGGGTGGGCCCTATGGCTACACCTTC
J gene: TRBJ1-2; D gene: TRBD1; clone size: -; V gene: TRBV15; CDR3 protein: CATSRSTGPYYGYTF; CDR3 DNA: TGTGCCACCAGCAGATCGACAGGGCCGTACTATGGCTACACCTTC
J gene: TRBJ1-1; D gene: -; clone size: -; V gene: TRBV11-1; CDR3 protein: CASSFGANTEAFF; CDR3 DNA: TGTGCCAGCAGCTTTGGGGCGAACACTGAAGCTTTCTTT
J gene: TRBJ1-2; D gene: TRBD1; clone size: once; V gene: TRBV5-1; CDR3 protein: CASSLGQGRSYGYTF; CDR3 DNA: TGCGCCAGCAGCTTGGGACAGGGCAGATCTTATGGCTACACCTTC
J gene: TRBJ1-2; D gene: TRBD1; clone size: -; V gene: TRBV6-4; CDR3 protein: CASSDQGEVDYGYTF; CDR3 DNA: TGTGCCAGCAGTGACCAGGGGGAAGTAGACTATGGCTACACCTTC
J gene: TRBJ2-2; D gene: -; clone size: -; V gene: TRBV27; CDR3 protein: CASSELGQNTGELFF; CDR3 DNA: TGTGCCAGCAGTGAACTTGGGCAGAACACCGGGGAGCTGTTTTTT
J gene: TRBJ1-5; D gene: TRBD1; clone size: few; V gene: TRBV12-3/TRBV12-4; CDR3 protein: CASRIQGGQPQHF; CDR3 DNA: TGTGCCAGCAGGATCCAGGGGGGTCAGCCCCAGCATTTT
J gene: TRBJ1-4; D gene: -; clone size: few; V gene: TRBV7-8; CDR3 protein: CASSLVETEEKLFF; CDR3 DNA: TGTGCCAGCAGCTTAGTAGAGACAGAGGAAAAACTGTTTTTT
J gene: TRBJ1-6; D gene: TRBD1; clone size: -; V gene: TRBV7-9; CDR3 protein: CASSSRDRGSPLHF; CDR3 DNA: TGTGCCAGCAGCTCCCGGGACAGGGGTTCACCCCTCCACTTT
J gene: TRBJ2-6; D gene: -; clone size: -; V gene: TRBV6-1; CDR3 protein: CASSEGPAGFSGANVLTF; CDR3 DNA: TGTGCCAGCAGTGAAGGACCAGCAGGCTTCTCTGGGGCCAACGTCCTGACTTTC
J gene: TRBJ2-5; D gene: -; clone size: -; V gene: TRBV2; CDR3 protein: CASSEGRPGETQYF; CDR3 DNA: TGTGCCAGCAGTGAGGGGAGGCCGGGGGAGACCCAGTACTTC
J gene: TRBJ1-2; D gene: TRBD1; clone size: -; V gene: TRBV27; CDR3 protein: CASSLAGTGESGYTF; CDR3 DNA: TGTGCCAGCAGTTTGGCCGGGACAGGGGAGAGTGGCTACACCTTC
J gene: TRBJ2-5; D gene: -; clone size: -; V gene: TRBV7-7; CDR3 protein: CASSQGGAATQYF; CDR3 DNA: TGTGCTAGCTCCCAAGGGGGGGCAGCCACCCAGTACTTC
J gene: TRBJ1-5; D gene: -; clone size: -; V gene: TRBV6-5; CDR3 protein: CASSYGGVGQPQHF; CDR3 DNA: TGTGCCAGCAGTTACGGAGGGGTTGGTCAGCCCCAGCATTTT
J gene: TRBJ2-7; D gene: -; clone size: -; V gene: TRBV7-2; CDR3 protein: CASSSLGTQSYEQYF; CDR3 DNA: TGTGCCAGCAGCTCGCTTGGGACACAGTCCTACGAGCAGTACTTC
J gene: TRBJ1-2; D gene: -; clone size: -; V gene: TRBV6-5; CDR3 protein: CASSYSGGERGYTF; CDR3 DNA: TGTGCCAGCAGTTACTCCGGGGGGGAGCGGGGCTACACCTTC
J gene: TRBJ2-5; D gene: TRBD2; clone size: -; V gene: TRBV2; CDR3 protein: CARGLAKETQYF; CDR3 DNA: TGTGCCAGGGGACTAGCCAAAGAGACCCAGTACTTC
J gene: TRBJ1-2; D gene: -; clone size: -; V gene: TRBV18; CDR3 protein: CASSPRTDSYGYTF; CDR3 DNA: TGTGCCAGCTCACCTCGGACAGACTCCTATGGCTACACCTTC
J gene: TRBJ1-4; D gene: TRBD1; clone size: -; V gene: TRBV12-3/TRBV12-4; CDR3 protein: CASRATGAKLFF; CDR3 DNA: TGTGCCAGCAGGGCGACAGGGGCAAAACTGTTTTTT
J gene: TRBJ2-2; D gene: TRBD1; clone size: -; V gene: TRBV7-9; CDR3 protein: CASSTRTGGGSNTGELFF; CDR3 DNA: TGTGCCAGCAGCACCCGGACAGGGGGCGGCTCTAACACCGGGGAGCTGTTTTTT
J gene: TRBJ2-3; D gene: -; clone size: -; V gene: TRBV9; CDR3 protein: CASSAGTGTYTDTQYF; CDR3 DNA: TGTGCCAGCAGCGCCGGGACCGGGACTTACACAGATACGCAGTATTTT
J gene: TRBJ2-7; D gene: -; clone size: once; V gene: TRBV10-1; CDR3 protein: CASSESTSNDRTPGEQYF; CDR3 DNA: TGCGCCAGCAGTGAGTCGACGAGCAATGACAGGACCCCAGGGGAGCAGTACTTC
J gene: TRBJ2-1; D gene: -; clone size: -; V gene: TRBV18; CDR3 protein: CASSPRFAGSSSSYNEQFF; CDR3 DNA: TGTGCCAGCTCACCAAGATTCGCGGGTTCGTCCAGCTCCTACAATGAGCAGTTCTTC
J gene: TRBJ1-3; D gene: -; clone size: -; V gene: TRBV7-2; CDR3 protein: CASGHSGNTIYF; CDR3 DNA: TGTGCCAGCGGACACTCTGGAAACACCATATATTTT
J gene: TRBJ2-2; D gene: -; clone size: many; V gene: TRBV7-9; CDR3 protein: CASTSLVGQDGELFF; CDR3 DNA: TGTGCCAGCACCTCACTGGTGGGTCAGGACGGGGAGCTGTTTTTT
J gene: TRBJ1-2; D gene: -; clone size: -; V gene: TRBV6-5; CDR3 protein: CASVGLNYGYTF; CDR3 DNA: TGTGCCAGCGTGGGGCTTAACTATGGCTACACCTTC
J gene: TRBJ2-1; D gene: -; clone size: -; V gene: TRBV7-2; CDR3 protein: CASSLTPLVSVQFF; CDR3 DNA: TGTGCCAGCAGCTTGACCCCACTAGTTTCTGTGCAGTTCTTC
J gene: TRBJ1-2; D gene: TRBD1; clone size: -; V gene: TRBV5-6; CDR3 protein: CASSLQGADYGYTF; CDR3 DNA: TGTGCCAGCAGCTTGCAGGGGGCGGACTATGGCTACACCTTC
J gene: TRBJ1-2; D gene: -; clone size: -; V gene: TRBV2; CDR3 protein: CASSVLQSSNYGYTF; CDR3 DNA: TGTGCCAGCAGTGTCCTACAGAGTTCTAACTATGGCTACACCTTC
J gene: TRBJ2-5; D gene: -; clone size: once; V gene: TRBV13; CDR3 protein: CASSPPGRGLQETQYF; CDR3 DNA: TGTGCCAGCAGCCCCCCGGGGCGGGGCCTCCAAGAGACCCAGTACTTC
J gene: TRBJ1-2; D gene: TRBD1; clone size: -; V gene: TRBV2; CDR3 protein: CASSGGQGGYYGYTF; CDR3 DNA: TGTGCCAGCAGTGGTGGACAGGGCGGATACTATGGCTACACCTTC
J gene: TRBJ1-5; D gene: TRBD1; clone size: -; V gene: TRBV23-1; CDR3 protein: CASSLRDRETSNQPQHF; CDR3 DNA: TGCGCCAGCAGTCTACGAGACAGGGAGACTAGCAATCAGCCCCAGCATTTT
J gene: TRBJ2-1; D gene: TRBD2; clone size: -; V gene: TRBV7-2; CDR3 protein: CASSRTGTSGFNEQFF; CDR3 DNA: TGTGCCAGCAGCCGTACCGGGACTAGCGGTTTCAATGAGCAGTTCTTC
J gene: TRBJ1-2; D gene: TRBD1; clone size: few; V gene: TRBV7-3; CDR3 protein: CASRGQGGGYTF; CDR3 DNA: TGTGCCAGCAGGGGACAGGGCGGAGGCTACACCTTC
J gene: TRBJ1-3; D gene: TRBD1; clone size: -; V gene: TRBV3-1/TRBV3-2; CDR3 protein: CASSPPGTGGNTIYF; CDR3 DNA: TGTGCCAGCAGCCCCCCGGGGACAGGGGGGAACACCATATATTTT
J gene: TRBJ2-1; D gene: TRBD2; clone size: -; V gene: TRBV5-4; CDR3 protein: CASSLGPSGGSLNEQFF; CDR3 DNA: TGTGCCAGCAGCTTGGGGCCCAGCGGGGGTTCGCTCAATGAGCAGTTCTTC
J gene: TRBJ1-4; D gene: -; clone size: -; V gene: TRBV3-1/TRBV3-2; CDR3 protein: CASSPQRASNEKLFF; CDR3 DNA: TGTGCCAGCAGCCCCCAGAGGGCCTCTAATGAAAAACTGTTTTTT